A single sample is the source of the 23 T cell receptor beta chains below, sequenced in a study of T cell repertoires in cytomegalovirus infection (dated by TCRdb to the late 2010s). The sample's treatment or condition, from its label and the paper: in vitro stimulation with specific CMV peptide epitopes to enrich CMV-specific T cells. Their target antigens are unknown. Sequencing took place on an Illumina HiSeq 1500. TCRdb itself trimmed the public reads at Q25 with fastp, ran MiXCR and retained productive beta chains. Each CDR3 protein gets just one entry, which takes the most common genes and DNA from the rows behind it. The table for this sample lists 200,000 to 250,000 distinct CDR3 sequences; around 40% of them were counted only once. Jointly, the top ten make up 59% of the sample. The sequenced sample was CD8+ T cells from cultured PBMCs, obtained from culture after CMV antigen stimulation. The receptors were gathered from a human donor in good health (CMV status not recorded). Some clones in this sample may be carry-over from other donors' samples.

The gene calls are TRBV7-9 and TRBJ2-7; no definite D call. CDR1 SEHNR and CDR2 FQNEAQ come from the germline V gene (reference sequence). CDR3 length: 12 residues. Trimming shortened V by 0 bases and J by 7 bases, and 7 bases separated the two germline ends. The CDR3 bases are TGTGCCAGCAGCTTAGCGCGGAAGGAGCAGTACTTC. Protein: CASSLARKEQYF.

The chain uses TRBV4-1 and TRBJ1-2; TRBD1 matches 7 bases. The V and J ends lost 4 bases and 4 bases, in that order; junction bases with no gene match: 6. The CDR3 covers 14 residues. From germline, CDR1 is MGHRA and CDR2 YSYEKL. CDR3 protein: CASSRPGQIYGYTF. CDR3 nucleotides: TGCGCCAGCAGCCGTCCGGGACAGATCTATGGCTACACCTTC.

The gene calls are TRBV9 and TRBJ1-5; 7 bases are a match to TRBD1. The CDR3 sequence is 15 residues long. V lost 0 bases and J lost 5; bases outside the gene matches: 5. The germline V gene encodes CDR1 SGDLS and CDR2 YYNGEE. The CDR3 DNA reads TGTGCCAGCAGCGTAGGAGGGGGCGCGGATCAGCCCCAGCATTTT. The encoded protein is CASSVGGGADQPQHF. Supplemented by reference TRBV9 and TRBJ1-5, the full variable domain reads DSGVTQTPKHLITATGQRVTLRCSPRSGDLSVYWYQQSLDQGLQFLIQYYNGEERAKGNILERFSAQQFPDLHSELNLSSLELGDSALYFCASSVGGGADQPQHFGDGTRLSIL.

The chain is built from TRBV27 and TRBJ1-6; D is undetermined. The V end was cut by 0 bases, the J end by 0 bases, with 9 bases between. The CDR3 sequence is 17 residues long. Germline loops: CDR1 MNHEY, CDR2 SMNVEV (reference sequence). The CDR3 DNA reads TGTGCCAGCAGTTTATCCTTGCTGAGCTCCTATAATTCACCCCTCCACTTT. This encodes CASSLSLLSSYNSPLHF.

CDR3 sequence reads: CASSYVGQTRYNEQFF. The CDR3 bases are TGTGCCAGCAGTTACGTAGGGCAGACACGCTACAATGAGCAGTTCTTC. The rearrangement uses TRBV6-8 and TRBJ2-1, with D unresolved. Germline lookup yields CDR1 MNHGY and CDR2 SAAAGT. Trimming removed 2 bases at V and 3 bases at J, with 14 bases between. There are 16 residues in the CDR3.

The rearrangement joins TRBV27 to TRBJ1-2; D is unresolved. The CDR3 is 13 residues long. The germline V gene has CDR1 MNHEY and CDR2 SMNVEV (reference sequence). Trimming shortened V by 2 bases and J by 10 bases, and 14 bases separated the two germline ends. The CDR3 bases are TGTGCCAGCAGTTTAAGTCGACGTGGAGTCTACACCTTC. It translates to CASSLSRRGVYTF.

The CDR3 is CAISESVKSSGNTIYF. The CDR3 DNA reads as TGTGCCATCAGTGAGTCGGTGAAAAGCTCTGGAAACACCATATATTTT. J is TRBJ1-3 and V is TRBV10-3; D is uncertain. The CDR3 loop spans 16 amino acids. V lost 0 bases to trimming and J lost 0 bases, with 9 bases between them. Germline V gene sequence: CDR1 ENHRY, CDR2 SYGVKD.

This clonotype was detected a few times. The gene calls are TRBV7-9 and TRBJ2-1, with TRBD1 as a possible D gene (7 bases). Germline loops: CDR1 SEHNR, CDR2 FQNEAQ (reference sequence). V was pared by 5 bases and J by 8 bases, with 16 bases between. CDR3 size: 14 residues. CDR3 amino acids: CASSPEQGGHEQFF. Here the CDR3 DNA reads TGTGCCAGCAGCCCCGAGCAGGGGGGCCATGAGCAGTTCTTC.

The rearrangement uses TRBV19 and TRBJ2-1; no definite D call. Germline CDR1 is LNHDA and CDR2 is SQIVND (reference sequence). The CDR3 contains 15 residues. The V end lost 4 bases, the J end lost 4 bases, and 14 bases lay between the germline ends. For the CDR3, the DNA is TGTGCCAGTAGTACGACCAAGTCCCCTTACAATGAGCAGTTCTTC. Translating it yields CASSTTKSPYNEQFF.

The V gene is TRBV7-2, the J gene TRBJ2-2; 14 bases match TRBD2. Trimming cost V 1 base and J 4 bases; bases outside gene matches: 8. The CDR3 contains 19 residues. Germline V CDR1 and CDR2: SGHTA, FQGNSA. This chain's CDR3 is CASSLGPGLAGARTGELFF. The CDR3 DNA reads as TGTGCCAGCAGCTTAGGTCCGGGACTAGCGGGAGCCCGCACCGGGGAGCTGTTTTTT.

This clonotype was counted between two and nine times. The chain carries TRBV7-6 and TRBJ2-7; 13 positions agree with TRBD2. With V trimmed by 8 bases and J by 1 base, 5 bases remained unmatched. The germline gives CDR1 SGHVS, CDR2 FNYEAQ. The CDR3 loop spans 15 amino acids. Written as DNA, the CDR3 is TGTGCCAGCCTCGGGACTAGCGGGGAATCCTACGAGCAGTACTTC. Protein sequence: CASLGTSGESYEQYF. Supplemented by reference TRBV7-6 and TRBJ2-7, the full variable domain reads GAGVSQSPRYKVTKRGQDVALRCDPISGHVSLYWYRQALGQGPEFLTYFNYEAQQDKSGLPNDRFSAERPEGSISTLTIQRTEQRDSAMYRCASLGTSGESYEQYFGPGTRLTVT.

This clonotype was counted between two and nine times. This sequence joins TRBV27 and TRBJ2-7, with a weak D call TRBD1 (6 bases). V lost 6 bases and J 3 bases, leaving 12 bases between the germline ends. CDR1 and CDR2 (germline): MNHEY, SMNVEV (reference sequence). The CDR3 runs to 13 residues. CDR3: CASRETGSYEQYF. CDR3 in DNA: TGTGCCAGCAGAGAGACAGGAAGCTACGAGCAGTACTTC.

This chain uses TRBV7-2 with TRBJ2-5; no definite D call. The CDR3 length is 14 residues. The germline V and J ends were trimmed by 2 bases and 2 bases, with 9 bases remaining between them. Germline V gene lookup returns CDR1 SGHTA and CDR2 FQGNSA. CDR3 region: CASSLNGPQETQYF. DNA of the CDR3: TGTGCCAGCAGCTTAAACGGGCCGCAAGAGACCCAGTACTTC.

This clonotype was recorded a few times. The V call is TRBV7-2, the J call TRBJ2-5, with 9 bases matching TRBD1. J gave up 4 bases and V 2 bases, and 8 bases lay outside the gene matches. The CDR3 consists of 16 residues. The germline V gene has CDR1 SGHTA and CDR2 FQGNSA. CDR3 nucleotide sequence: TGTGCCAGCAGCTTAATCAGGACAGGGGCCCGAGAGACCCAGTACTTC. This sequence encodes CASSLIRTGARETQYF.

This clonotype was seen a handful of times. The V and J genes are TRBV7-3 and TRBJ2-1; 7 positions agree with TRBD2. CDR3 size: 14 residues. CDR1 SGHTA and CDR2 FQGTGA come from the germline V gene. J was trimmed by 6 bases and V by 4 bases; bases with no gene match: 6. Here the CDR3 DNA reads TGTGCCAGCAGCTCCCTGGGGGGGGGCAATGAGCAGTTCTTC. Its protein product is CASSSLGGGNEQFF.

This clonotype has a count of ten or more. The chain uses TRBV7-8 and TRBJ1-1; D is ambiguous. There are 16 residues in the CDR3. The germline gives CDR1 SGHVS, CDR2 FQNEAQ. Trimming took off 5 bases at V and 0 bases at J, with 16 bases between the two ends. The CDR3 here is CASSPRAGALNTEAFF. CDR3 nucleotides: TGTGCCAGCAGCCCAAGGGCGGGAGCCTTGAACACTGAAGCTTTCTTT.

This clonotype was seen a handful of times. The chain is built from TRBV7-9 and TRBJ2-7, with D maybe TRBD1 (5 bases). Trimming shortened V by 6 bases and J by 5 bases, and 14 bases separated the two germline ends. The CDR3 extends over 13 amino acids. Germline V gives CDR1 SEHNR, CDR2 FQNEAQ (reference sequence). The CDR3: CASRDSLRDEQYF. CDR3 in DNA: TGTGCCAGCAGAGACAGCCTTCGAGACGAGCAGTACTTC. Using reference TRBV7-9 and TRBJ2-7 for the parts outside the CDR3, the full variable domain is DTGVSQNPRHKITKRGQNVTFRCDPISEHNRLYWYRQTLGQGPEFLTYFQNEAQLEKSRLLSDRFSAERPKGSFSTLEIQRTEQGDSAMYLCASRDSLRDEQYFGPGTRLTVT.

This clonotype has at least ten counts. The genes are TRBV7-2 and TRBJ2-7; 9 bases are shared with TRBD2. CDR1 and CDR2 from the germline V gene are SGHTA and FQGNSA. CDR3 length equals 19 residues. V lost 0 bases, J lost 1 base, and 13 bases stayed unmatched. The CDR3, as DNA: TGTGCCAGCAGCTTAGCGCTAGTGGGGCGGGAGGGCCTTTCCTACGAGCAGTACTTC. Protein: CASSLALVGREGLSYEQYF.

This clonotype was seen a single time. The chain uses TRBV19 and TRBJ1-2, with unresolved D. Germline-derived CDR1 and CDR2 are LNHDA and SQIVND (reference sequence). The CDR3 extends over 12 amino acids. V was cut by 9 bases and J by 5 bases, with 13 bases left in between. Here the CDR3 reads CASISSSYGYTF. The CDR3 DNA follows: TGTGCCAGCATTTCGTCCTCTTATGGCTACACCTTC.

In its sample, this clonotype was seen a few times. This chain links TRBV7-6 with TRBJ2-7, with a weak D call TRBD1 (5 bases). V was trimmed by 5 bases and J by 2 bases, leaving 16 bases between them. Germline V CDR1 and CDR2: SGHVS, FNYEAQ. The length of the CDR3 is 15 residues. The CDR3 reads CASSPRTSKTYEQYF. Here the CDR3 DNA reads TGTGCCAGCAGCCCCCGGACATCAAAAACCTACGAGCAGTACTTC.

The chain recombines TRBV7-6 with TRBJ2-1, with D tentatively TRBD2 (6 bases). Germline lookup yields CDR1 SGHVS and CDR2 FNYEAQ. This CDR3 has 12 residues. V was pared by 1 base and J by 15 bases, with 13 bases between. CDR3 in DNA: TGTGCCAGCAGCTTAGGCGGGAAAGAGGCGTTCTTC. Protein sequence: CASSLGGKEAFF.

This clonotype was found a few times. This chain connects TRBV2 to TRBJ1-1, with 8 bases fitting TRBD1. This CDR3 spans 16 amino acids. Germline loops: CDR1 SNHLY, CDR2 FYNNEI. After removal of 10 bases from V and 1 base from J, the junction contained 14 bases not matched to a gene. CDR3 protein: CAKGGTGRLGNTEAFF. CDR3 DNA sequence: TGTGCCAAGGGAGGGACAGGAAGGCTGGGGAACACTGAAGCTTTCTTT. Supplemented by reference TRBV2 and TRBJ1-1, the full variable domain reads EPEVTQTPSHQVTQMGQEVILRCVPISNHLYFYWYRQILGQKVEFLVSFYNNEISEKSEIFDDQFSVERPDGSNFTLKIRSTKLEDSAMYFCAKGGTGRLGNTEAFFGQGTRLTVV.

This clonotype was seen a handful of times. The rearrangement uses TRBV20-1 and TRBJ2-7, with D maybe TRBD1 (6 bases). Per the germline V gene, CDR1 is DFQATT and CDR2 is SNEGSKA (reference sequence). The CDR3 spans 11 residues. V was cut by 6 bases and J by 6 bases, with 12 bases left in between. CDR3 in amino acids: CSAPRQAEQYF. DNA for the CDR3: TGCAGTGCCCCTAGACAGGCCGAGCAGTACTTC.